This record looks at one TCR beta chain sequence and its context. Its antigen is as yet unknown. This sample was included in a study of beta chain features in type 1 diabetes. As for the study in general: Examination spanned over 85,000,000 sorted cells from all samples. Regarding the study as a whole: Moderately but significantly shorter TCRB CDR3s were found in Type 1 diabetes patients in all four CD4+ subsets. Type 1 diabetes patients had fewer VDJ junction insertions and more deletions.

Populations obtained by sorting all exceeded 98% purity. Sequencing targeted expressed TCRB transcripts, as all isolated RNA had been reverse transcribed. TCRdb's copy holds only in-frame clones and misses some; the assay was immunoSEQ multiplex PCR. The table shows roughly 300,000 clones, with roughly 8.8% occurring only once. The germline V and J ends were trimmed by 5 bases and 6 bases, with 10 bases remaining between them. The length of the CDR3 is 12 residues. Per germline, CDR1 KGHSH and CDR2 LQKENI. The sequencing input was central memory CD4+ T cells from blood. This sequence joins TRBV18 and TRBJ1-2; TRBD1 might be the D (5 bases). This sequence was found in a man aged 25 to 40 with type 1 diabetes. The CDR3 bases are TGTGCCAGCTCAAAAGGGGATGATGGCTACACCTTC. Protein product: CASSKGDDGYTF.